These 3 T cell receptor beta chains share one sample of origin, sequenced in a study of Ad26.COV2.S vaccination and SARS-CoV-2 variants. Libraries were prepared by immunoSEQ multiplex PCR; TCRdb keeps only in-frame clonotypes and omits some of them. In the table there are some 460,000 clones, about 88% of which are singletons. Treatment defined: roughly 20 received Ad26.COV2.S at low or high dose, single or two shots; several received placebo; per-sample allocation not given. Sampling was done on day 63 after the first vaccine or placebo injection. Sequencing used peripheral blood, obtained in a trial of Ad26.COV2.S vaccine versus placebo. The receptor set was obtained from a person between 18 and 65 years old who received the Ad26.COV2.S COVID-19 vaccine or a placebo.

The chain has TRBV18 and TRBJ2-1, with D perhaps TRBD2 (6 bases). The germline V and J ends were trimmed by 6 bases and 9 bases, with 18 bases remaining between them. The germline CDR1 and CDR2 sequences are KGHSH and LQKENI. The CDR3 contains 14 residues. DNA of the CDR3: TGTGCCAGCTCTCTCCAGACTAGAAACGGTGAGCAGTTCTTC. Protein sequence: CASSLQTRNGEQFF.

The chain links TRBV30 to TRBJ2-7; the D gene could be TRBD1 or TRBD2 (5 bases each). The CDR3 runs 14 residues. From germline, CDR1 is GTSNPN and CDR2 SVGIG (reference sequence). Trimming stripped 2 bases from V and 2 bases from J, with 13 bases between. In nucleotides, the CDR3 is TGTGCCTGGAGTCCGGGACGGCTGACCTACGAGCAGTACTTC. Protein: CAWSPGRLTYEQYF. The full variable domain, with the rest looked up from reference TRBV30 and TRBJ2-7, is SQTIHQWPATLVQPVGSPLSLECTVEGTSNPNLYWYRQAAGRGLQLLFYSVGIGQISSEVPQNLSASRPQDRQFILSSKKLLLSDSGFYLCAWSPGRLTYEQYFGPGTRLTVT.

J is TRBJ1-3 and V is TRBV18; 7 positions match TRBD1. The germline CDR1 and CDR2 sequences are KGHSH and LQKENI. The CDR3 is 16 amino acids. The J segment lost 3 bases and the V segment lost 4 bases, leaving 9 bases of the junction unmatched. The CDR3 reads CASSRDQGVYGNTIYF. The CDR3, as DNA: TGTGCCAGCTCACGGGACCAGGGGGTGTATGGAAACACCATATATTTT.